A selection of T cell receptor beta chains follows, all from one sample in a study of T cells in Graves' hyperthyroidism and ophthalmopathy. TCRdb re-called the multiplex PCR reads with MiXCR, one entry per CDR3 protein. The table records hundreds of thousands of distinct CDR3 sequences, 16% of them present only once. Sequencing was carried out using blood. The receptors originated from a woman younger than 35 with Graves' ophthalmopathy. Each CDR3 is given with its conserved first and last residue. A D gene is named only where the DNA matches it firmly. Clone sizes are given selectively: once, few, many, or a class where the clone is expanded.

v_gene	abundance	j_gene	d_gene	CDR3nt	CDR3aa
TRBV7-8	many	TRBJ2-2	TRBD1	TGTGCCAGCAGCCCGCTCTACACGACAGGGCCGAACACCGGGGAGCTGTTTTTT	CASSPLYTTGPNTGELFF
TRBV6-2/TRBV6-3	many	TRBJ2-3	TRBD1	TGTGCCAGCACTAAGGGGGCTCTCACAGATACGCAGTATTTT	CASTKGALTDTQYF
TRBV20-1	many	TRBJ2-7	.	TGCAGTGCTACTGGTCTGTTAGACGAGCAGTACTTC	CSATGLLDEQYF
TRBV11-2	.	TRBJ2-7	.	TGTGCCAGCAGCTCGAATGTCAGATACGAGCAGTACTTC	CASSSNVRYEQYF
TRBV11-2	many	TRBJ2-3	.	TGTGCCAGCAGCCCGTTCGTCGCGGTCACAGATACGCAGTATTTT	CASSPFVAVTDTQYF
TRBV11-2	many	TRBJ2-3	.	TGTGCCAGCAGCTTAGTAGGGTCGGCAGATACGCAGTATTTT	CASSLVGSADTQYF
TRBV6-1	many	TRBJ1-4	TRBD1	TGTGCCAGCAGTAACCTAGGGGGCGCAGTGGGGGAAAAACTGTTTTTT	CASSNLGGAVGEKLFF
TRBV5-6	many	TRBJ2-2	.	TGTGCCAGCAGCTTACCGGGACACAACACCGGGGAGCTGTTTTTT	CASSLPGHNTGELFF
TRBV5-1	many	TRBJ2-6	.	TGCGCCAGCAGCCCTGGTGGCCCTGGGGCCAACGTCCTGACTTTC	CASSPGGPGANVLTF
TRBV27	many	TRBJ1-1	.	TGTGCCAGCAGTTTAACCCAGGGAGGCACTGAAGCTTTCTTT	CASSLTQGGTEAFF